Listed below are T cell receptor beta chains from one sample, sequenced in a study of blood T cell repertoires in COVID-19. Using immunoSEQ multiplex PCR, the repertoire was profiled, and TCRdb retains in-frame clones only, with some absent. The sample has approximately 270,000 clones, about nine tenths seen once; the top ten hold less than 2.5%. The specimen sequenced was peripheral blood. These receptors came from a man aged 50 to 59 with acute or convalescent COVID-19. Both conserved end residues are part of each CDR3.

V,CDR3
TRBV6-4,CASSDPRLAGETQYF
TRBV6-5,CATQKTRGGHEQYF
TRBV7-9,CASRQANAYEQYF
TRBV18,CGSGQGIYNEQFF
TRBV12-5,CASGLGDFRYQETQYF
TRBV2,CASSGAGQETQYF
TRBV6-5,CASSYGTGELFF
TRBV5-1,CASSPPSVHEQYF
TRBV12-3/TRBV12-4,CASTERVEAFF
TRBV9,CASSVARLAGAYEQYF
TRBV7-9,CAKGTGSTGELFF
TRBV19,CASISPNTGELFF
TRBV7-6,CASSPTPLRTINSPLHF
TRBV6-6,CASSYSTNQPQHF
TRBV5-4,CASSDRVEQYF
TRBV3-1/TRBV3-2,CASSQMDRSNTEAFF
TRBV19,CASSRQGRSYEQYF
TRBV13,CASSFGTNFYEQYF
TRBV7-3,CASSLETGTGNTIYF
TRBV6-5,CASGRGANTGELFF
TRBV9,CASSANEGASPLHF
TRBV7-3,CASSLNPGTGADTQYF
TRBV30,CACSRGLATGELFF
TRBV19,CASSRGQPTGELFF
TRBV3-1/TRBV3-2,CASSHNSRYNSPLHF